These 9 T cell receptor beta chains share one sample of origin, sequenced in a study of blood T cell repertoires in COVID-19. Measured with immunoSEQ multiplex PCR; TCRdb has only the in-frame clones, and not every one. The table has some 200,000 clones, approximately 86% seen once. The sample consisted of peripheral blood. The receptor source for this set is a woman older than 75 with acute or convalescent COVID-19.

The chain is built from TRBV5-1 and TRBJ2-3; 13 bases match TRBD2. Germline V gene data show CDR1 as SGHRS and CDR2 as YFSETQ. The CDR3 extends over 16 amino acids. V dropped 3 bases and J dropped 5; count of bases not matched to a gene: 6. This CDR3 reads CASSSRLAGGQDTQYF. The CDR3 nucleotides are TGCGCCAGCAGCTCTCGACTAGCGGGGGGACAAGATACGCAGTATTTT.

V is TRBV27 and J is TRBJ1-1; the match to TRBD1 covers 7 bases. With V trimmed by 5 bases and J by 10 bases, 7 bases remained unmatched. The CDR3 loop spans 12 amino acids. Germline assignment: CDR1 MNHEY and CDR2 SMNVEV (reference sequence). The DNA of the CDR3 is TGTGCCAGCAGTCCGACGACAGGGATAGCTTTCTTT. Encoded protein: CASSPTTGIAFF.

The rearrangement links TRBV3-1 (or the pseudogene TRBV3-2) to TRBJ1-6, with 7 bases identical to TRBD1. The CDR3 has 15 amino acids. CDR1 and CDR2 from the germline V gene are LGHDT and YNNKEL (reference sequence). Trimming took 5 bases from V and 10 from J; bases not matched to a gene: 11. For the CDR3, the DNA is TGTGCCAGCAGCTACAGGACAGGAATTAAATCACCCCTCCACTTT. It translates to CASSYRTGIKSPLHF.

The rearrangement joins TRBV6-6 to TRBJ2-7, with D perhaps matching TRBD2 (6 bases). From germline, CDR1 is MNHNY and CDR2 SVGAGI (reference sequence). The CDR3 loop spans 15 amino acids. Trimming shortened V by 4 bases and J by 6 bases, and 19 bases separated the two germline ends. The CDR3 region is CASSSPPLPRGEQYF. The DNA for the CDR3 is TGTGCCAGCAGTTCCCCCCCCCTGCCGCGGGGCGAGCAGTACTTC.

This clone was seen only once. The V call is TRBV5-4, the J call TRBJ1-1, with D perhaps TRBD1 (5 bases). CDR1 SGHNT and CDR2 YYREEE come from the germline V gene (reference sequence). This CDR3 is built from 16 residues. Trimming took off 0 bases at V and 9 bases at J, with 21 bases between the two ends. The CDR3 DNA is TGTGCCAGCAGCTTGGTTGAGGGCGGGGGTGGCAGGAAAGCTTTCTTT. Encoded protein: CASSLVEGGGGRKAFF.

This clone was picked up one time. The gene calls are TRBV2 and TRBJ2-4; TRBD2 agrees at 7 bases. V lost 5 bases, J lost 4 bases, and 5 bases stayed unmatched. From germline, CDR1 is SNHLY and CDR2 FYNNEI. The CDR3 has 14 amino acids. The CDR3, as DNA: TGTGCCAGCAGTACCGGGACTATAAAAAACATTCAGTACTTC. Translated, it gives CASSTGTIKNIQYF.

This chain uses TRBV5-1 with TRBJ1-1; TRBD1 agrees at 8 bases. V lost 1 base, J lost 6 bases, and 5 bases stayed unmatched. This CDR3 is built from 14 residues. In germline, CDR1 is SGHRS, CDR2 YFSETQ. CDR3 loop: CASSLQGARAEAFF. The DNA for the CDR3 is TGCGCCAGCAGCTTGCAGGGGGCGCGGGCTGAAGCTTTCTTT.

This CDR3 is CSYKVDFPGTEAFF. In nucleotides, the CDR3 is TGCAGCTATAAAGTTGACTTCCCGGGGACTGAAGCTTTCTTT. The V and J genes are TRBV29-1 and TRBJ1-1; D call uncertain. Per the germline V gene, CDR1 is SQVTM and CDR2 is ANQGSEA. V dropped 8 bases and J dropped 5 bases, with 21 bases sitting between them. There are 14 residues in the CDR3.

V gene TRBV9 combines with J gene TRBJ2-7, with TRBD2 matching 10 bases. This CDR3 has 14 amino acids. Germline V CDR1 and CDR2: SGDLS, YYNGEE. The ends lost 0 bases at V and 7 bases at J; junction bases unmatched: 4. The CDR3 reads CASSVGVSGGEQYF. The CDR3 bases are TGTGCCAGCAGCGTAGGTGTTAGCGGGGGGGAGCAGTACTTC.